The clone carrying this TCR beta chain was recorded only once. Its antigen is still unknown. Donors were nominally healthy when sampled, though unrecorded immune exposures were likely. This sample stems from a study of cytomegalovirus exposure and HLA in healthy donors. Whole-study findings and limits: As a later analysis showed, a missense DCLRE1C variant was linked to trimming of TCR beta V- and J-genes. HLA alleles showed associations with around 15,000 TCR beta sequences in a later analysis, at a 0.05 false discovery rate.

V gave up 7 bases and J gave up 5 bases, with 14 bases separating them. The germline V gene has CDR1 SQVTM and CDR2 ANQGSEA. The CDR3 extends over 12 amino acids. 13 Jbeta primers and 60 Vbeta primers were used for the PCR. Data came from immunoSEQ multiplex PCR; TCRdb stores just in-frame clones and leaves some out. Among 120,000 to 150,000 clones listed, roughly 80% were seen once. Source material: PBMCs. The chain carries TRBV29-1 and TRBJ2-5; TRBD2 might be the D (5 bases). The source is a man aged 35-49 years in good health and CMV-seronegative. CDR3 DNA: TGCAGCGCGCTCAGGAGGTTGGAGACCCAGTACTTC. This codes for CSALRRLETQYF.